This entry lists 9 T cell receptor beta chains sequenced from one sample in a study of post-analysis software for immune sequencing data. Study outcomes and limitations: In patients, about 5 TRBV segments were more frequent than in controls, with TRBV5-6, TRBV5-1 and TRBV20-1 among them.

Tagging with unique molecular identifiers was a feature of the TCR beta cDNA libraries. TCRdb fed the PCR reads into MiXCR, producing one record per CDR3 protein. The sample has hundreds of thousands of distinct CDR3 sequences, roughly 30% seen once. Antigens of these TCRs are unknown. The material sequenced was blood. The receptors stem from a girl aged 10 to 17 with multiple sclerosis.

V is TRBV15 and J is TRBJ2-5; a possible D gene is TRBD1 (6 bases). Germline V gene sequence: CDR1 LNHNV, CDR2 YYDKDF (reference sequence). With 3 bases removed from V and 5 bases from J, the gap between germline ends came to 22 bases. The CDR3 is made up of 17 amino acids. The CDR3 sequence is CATSSITGLDKKETQYF. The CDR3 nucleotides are TGTGCCACCAGCAGTATTACAGGGTTAGACAAGAAGGAGACCCAGTACTTC.

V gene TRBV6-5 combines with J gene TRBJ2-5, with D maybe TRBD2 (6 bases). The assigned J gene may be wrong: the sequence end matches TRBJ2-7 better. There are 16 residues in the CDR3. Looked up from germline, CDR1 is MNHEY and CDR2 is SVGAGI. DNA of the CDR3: TGTGCCAGCAGTAAAAAACCGGGGGTCCGAGTCGGCGAGCAGTACTTC. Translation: CASSKKPGVRVGEQYF.

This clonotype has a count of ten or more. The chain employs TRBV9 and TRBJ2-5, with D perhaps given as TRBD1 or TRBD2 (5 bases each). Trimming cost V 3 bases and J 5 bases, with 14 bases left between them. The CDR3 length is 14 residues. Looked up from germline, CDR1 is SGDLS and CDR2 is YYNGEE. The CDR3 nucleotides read TGTGCCAGCAGCGACCAGGGTCGCGGGGAGACCCAGTACTTC. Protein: CASSDQGRGETQYF. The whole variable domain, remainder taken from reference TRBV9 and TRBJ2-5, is DSGVTQTPKHLITATGQRVTLRCSPRSGDLSVYWYQQSLDQGLQFLIQYYNGEERAKGNILERFSAQQFPDLHSELNLSSLELGDSALYFCASSDQGRGETQYFGPGTRLLVL.

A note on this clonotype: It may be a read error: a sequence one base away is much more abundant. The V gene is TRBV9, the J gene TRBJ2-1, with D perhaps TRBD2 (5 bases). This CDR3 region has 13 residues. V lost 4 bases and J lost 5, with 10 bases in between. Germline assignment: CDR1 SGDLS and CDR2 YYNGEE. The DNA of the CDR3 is TGTGCCAGCAGCCTTCAGCGGAACAATGAGCAGTTCTTC. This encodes CASSLQRNNEQFF. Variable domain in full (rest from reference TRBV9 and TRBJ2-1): DSGVTQTPKHLITATGQRVTLRCSPRSGDLSVYWYQQSLDQGLQFLIQYYNGEERAKGNILERFSAQQFPDLHSELNLSSLELGDSALYFCASSLQRNNEQFFGPGTRLTVL.

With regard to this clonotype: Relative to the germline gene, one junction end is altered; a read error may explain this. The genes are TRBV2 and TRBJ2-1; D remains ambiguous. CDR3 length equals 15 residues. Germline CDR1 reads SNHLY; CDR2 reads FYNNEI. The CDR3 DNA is TGTGCCAGCAGTGAAAGGCGGTCCGCCTACAATGGGCAGTTCTTC. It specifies CASSERRSAYNGQFF.

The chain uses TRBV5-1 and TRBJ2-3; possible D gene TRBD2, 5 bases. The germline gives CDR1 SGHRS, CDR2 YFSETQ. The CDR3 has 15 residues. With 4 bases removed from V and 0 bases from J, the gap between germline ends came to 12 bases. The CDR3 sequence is CASSRTLASTDTQYF. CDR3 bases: TGCGCCAGCAGCCGCACGCTAGCTAGCACAGATACGCAGTATTTT.

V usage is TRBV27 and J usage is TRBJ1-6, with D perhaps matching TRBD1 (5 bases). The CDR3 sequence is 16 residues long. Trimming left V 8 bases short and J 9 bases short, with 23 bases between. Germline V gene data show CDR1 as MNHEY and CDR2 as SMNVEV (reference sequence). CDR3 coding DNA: TGTGCCAGCGCCCAGGGCTCGGGGACGGGAATTTCACCCCTCCACTTT. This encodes CASAQGSGTGISPLHF.

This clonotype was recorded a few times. The CDR3 reads CASRWDSETEAFF. Written as DNA, the CDR3 is TGTGCCAGTAGGTGGGATTCGGAGACTGAAGCTTTCTTT. The chain combines TRBV25-1 with TRBJ1-1, with D hard to call. The V end was cut by 9 bases, the J end by 5 bases, with 16 bases between. Germline V gene lookup returns CDR1 MGHDK and CDR2 SYGVNS. The CDR3 has 13 amino acids.

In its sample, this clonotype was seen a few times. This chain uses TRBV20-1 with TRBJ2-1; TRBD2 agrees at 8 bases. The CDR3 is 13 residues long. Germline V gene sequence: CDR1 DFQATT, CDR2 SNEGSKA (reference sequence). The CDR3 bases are TGCAGGATAGCGGGAAGCTCCTACAATGAGCAGTTCTTC. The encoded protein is CRIAGSSYNEQFF.